A single sample gave rise to the 17 T cell receptor beta chains below, sequenced in a study of T cell repertoires in cytomegalovirus infection (dated by TCRdb to the late 2010s). What this sample's treatment or condition label stands for: in vitro stimulation with specific CMV peptide epitopes to enrich CMV-specific T cells. Sequencer: Illumina HiSeq 1500. The public reads were reprocessed in TCRdb via fastp at Q25 and MiXCR, keeping in-frame beta chains. One record per CDR3 amino acid sequence lists the most common genes and DNA. This sample is represented by around 230,000 distinct CDR3 sequences; around 35% of them were singletons. Jointly, the top ten make up approximately 60% of the sample. The antigens these receptors bind are not known. Specimen: CD8+ T cells from cultured PBMCs, collected from culture after CMV antigen stimulation. These receptor sequences come from a human donor in good health (CMV status not recorded). Some clones in this sample may be carry-over from other donors' samples.

The chain couples TRBV4-1 to TRBJ1-4; D gene unclear. CDR3 length equals 16 residues. Germline-derived CDR1 and CDR2 are MGHRA and YSYEKL. V was pared by 7 bases and J by 0 bases, with 15 bases between. The CDR3 spells CASTTKPMPTNEKLFF. The CDR3 DNA is TGCGCCAGCACCACTAAGCCAATGCCAACTAATGAAAAACTGTTTTTT.

The table lists this clonotype with a few counts. CDR3 DNA: TGTGCCAGCAGCTTAGATTCGTTAGAGCAGTACTTC. It is translated as CASSLDSLEQYF. V gene TRBV7-9 combines with J gene TRBJ2-7, with D unresolved. V was pared by 1 base and J by 7 bases, with 8 bases between. CDR1 is SEHNR, CDR2 FQNEAQ, per germline (reference sequence). The CDR3 runs to 12 residues.

The chain links TRBV27 to TRBJ1-1, with D perhaps matching TRBD1 (5 bases). V was cut by 6 bases and J by 7 bases, with 27 bases left in between. CDR1 is MNHEY, CDR2 SMNVEV, per germline (reference sequence). The CDR3 totals 17 residues. CDR3 sequence: CASRRQIGTAKENEAFF. For the CDR3, the DNA is TGTGCCAGCAGGCGCCAAATCGGGACCGCCAAGGAGAATGAAGCTTTCTTT.

In its sample, this clonotype was seen a few times. This rearrangement joins TRBV2 to TRBJ1-6; TRBD1 agrees at 7 bases. CDR1 and CDR2 from the germline V gene are SNHLY and FYNNEI. There are 13 residues in the CDR3. V was clipped by 6 bases and J by 10 bases; unmatched bases: 6. This CDR3 reads CASRIRGESPLHF. The CDR3 region has the DNA TGTGCCAGCAGAATCAGGGGGGAATCACCCCTCCACTTT.

The rearrangement links TRBV5-1 to TRBJ2-7; TRBD1 matches 7 bases. Per germline, CDR1 SGHRS and CDR2 YFSETQ. With V trimmed by 4 bases and J by 4 bases, 11 bases remained unmatched. CDR3 length equals 15 residues. CDR3 residues: CASSRDGTAGYEQYF. The DNA for the CDR3 is TGCGCCAGCAGCCGTGACGGGACAGCAGGTTACGAGCAGTACTTC. Drawing the rest from reference TRBV5-1 and TRBJ2-7, the complete variable domain is KAGVTQTPRYLIKTRGQQVTLSCSPISGHRSVSWYQQTPGQGLQFLFEYFSETQRNKGNFPGRFSGRQFSNSRSEMNVSTLELGDSALYLCASSRDGTAGYEQYFGPGTRLTVT.

The chain uses TRBV28 and TRBJ1-6; D may be TRBD1 (5 bases). V gave up 6 bases and J gave up 5 bases, with 8 bases separating them. Per the germline V gene, CDR1 is MDHEN and CDR2 is SYDVKM. The CDR3 length is 13 residues. Written as DNA, the CDR3 is TGTGCCAGCAGAGGGGTTAATAATTCACCCCTCCACTTT. It codes for CASRGVNNSPLHF.

CDR3 region: CASSQDYRRAYEQYF. As DNA, the CDR3 is TGCGCCAGCAGCCAAGATTACAGGCGAGCCTACGAGCAGTACTTC. V gene TRBV4-1 combines with J gene TRBJ2-7, with D possibly matching TRBD1 (5 bases). V was clipped by 0 bases and J by 2 bases, with 11 bases between them. Germline V gene lookup returns CDR1 MGHRA and CDR2 YSYEKL. The CDR3 sequence is 15 residues long.

This rearrangement joins TRBV27 to TRBJ1-2, with D unclear. Germline CDR1 is MNHEY and CDR2 is SMNVEV (reference sequence). The CDR3 contains 14 residues. Trimming removed 0 bases from V and 3 bases from J, with 8 bases in between. The CDR3 nucleotides are TGTGCCAGCAGTTTATCCAATGAGGACTATGGCTACACCTTC. It codes for CASSLSNEDYGYTF.

In this sample, this clonotype turned up many times. The chain links TRBV7-8 to TRBJ2-2, with a weak D call TRBD2 (6 bases). V lost 5 bases and J 4 bases, leaving 17 bases between the germline ends. Germline CDR1 and CDR2: SGHVS and FQNEAQ. The CDR3 consists of 16 residues. CDR3 DNA: TGTGCCAGCAGCGCCCTTAGTAGCGGAGGCACCGGGGAGCTGTTTTTT. Protein product: CASSALSSGGTGELFF.

This clonotype has more than one count but fewer than ten. V is TRBV27 and J is TRBJ2-7; D is unclear. Germline CDR1 reads MNHEY; CDR2 reads SMNVEV (reference sequence). This CDR3 has 15 amino acids. Trimming stripped 3 bases from V and 2 bases from J, with 14 bases between. CDR3 nucleotides: TGTGCCAGCAGTTTGGGCCCGAATGGTGCCTACGAGCAGTACTTC. Translating it yields CASSLGPNGAYEQYF.

V is TRBV20-1 and J is TRBJ2-5, with 8 positions matching TRBD2. Germline CDR1 reads DFQATT; CDR2 reads SNEGSKA (reference sequence). CDR3 length equals 16 residues. With V trimmed by 5 bases and J by 0 bases, 11 bases remained unmatched. CDR3 region: CSASAGTSLYQETQYF. Written as DNA, the CDR3 is TGCAGTGCTTCCGCCGGGACTAGTCTGTACCAAGAGACCCAGTACTTC.

The chain links TRBV7-3 to TRBJ2-3; 7 positions agree with TRBD2. Germline lookup yields CDR1 SGHTA and CDR2 FQGTGA. The CDR3 is made up of 16 amino acids. The trim removed 5 bases at V and 1 base at J, leaving 9 bases unmatched. This chain's CDR3 is CASSPRLAPGTDTQYF. CDR3 DNA: TGTGCCAGCAGCCCGAGACTAGCCCCGGGCACAGATACGCAGTATTTT.

J is TRBJ1-2 and V is TRBV25-1; D not certain. Between the trimmed V and J ends, which lost 1 base and 0 bases, there was a span of 6 bases. The CDR3 runs 14 residues. The germline gives CDR1 MGHDK, CDR2 SYGVNS. Here the CDR3 reads CASSELGSNYGYTF. The CDR3 DNA reads TGTGCCAGCAGTGAATTGGGTTCTAACTATGGCTACACCTTC.

The gene calls are TRBV5-1 and TRBJ2-7; possible D gene TRBD2, 7 bases. The V and J ends lost 2 bases and 2 bases respectively, with 17 bases between them. This CDR3 comprises 16 residues. Germline lookup yields CDR1 SGHRS and CDR2 YFSETQ. The CDR3 sequence is CASSFLGGAPPYEQYF. The DNA for the CDR3 is TGCGCCAGCAGCTTCTTGGGGGGGGCCCCTCCCTACGAGCAGTACTTC.

This clonotype showed up just a few times. The V gene is TRBV7-9, the J gene TRBJ2-3; D call uncertain. CDR1 SEHNR and CDR2 FQNEAQ come from the germline V gene (reference sequence). The V and J ends lost 6 bases and 5 bases respectively, with 9 bases between them. This CDR3 region has 12 residues. The CDR3 sequence: CASSYQEDTQYF. The CDR3 DNA is TGTGCCAGCAGTTATCAGGAAGATACGCAGTATTTT.

In its sample, this clonotype was seen a few times. The V and J genes are TRBV7-9 and TRBJ1-1, with D possibly being TRBD1 (6 bases). Germline V CDR1 and CDR2: SEHNR, FQNEAQ (reference sequence). Trimming took off 4 bases at V and 4 bases at J, with 19 bases between the two ends. The CDR3 sequence is 16 residues long. CDR3 sequence: CASSSFYTGRSTEAFF. In DNA, the CDR3 is TGTGCCAGCAGCTCCTTCTACACAGGGAGGTCCACTGAAGCTTTCTTT.

The sample holds a few counts of this clonotype. The chain has TRBV6-1 and TRBJ2-7, with 8 bases that match TRBD1. The CDR3 has 14 residues. CDR1 is MNHNS and CDR2 is SASEGT in the germline V gene. V gave up 7 bases and J gave up 0 bases; unmatched junction bases: 5. Here the CDR3 DNA reads TGTGCCAGCAAGGGACAGGAAAACTCCTACGAGCAGTACTTC. This sequence encodes CASKGQENSYEQYF.